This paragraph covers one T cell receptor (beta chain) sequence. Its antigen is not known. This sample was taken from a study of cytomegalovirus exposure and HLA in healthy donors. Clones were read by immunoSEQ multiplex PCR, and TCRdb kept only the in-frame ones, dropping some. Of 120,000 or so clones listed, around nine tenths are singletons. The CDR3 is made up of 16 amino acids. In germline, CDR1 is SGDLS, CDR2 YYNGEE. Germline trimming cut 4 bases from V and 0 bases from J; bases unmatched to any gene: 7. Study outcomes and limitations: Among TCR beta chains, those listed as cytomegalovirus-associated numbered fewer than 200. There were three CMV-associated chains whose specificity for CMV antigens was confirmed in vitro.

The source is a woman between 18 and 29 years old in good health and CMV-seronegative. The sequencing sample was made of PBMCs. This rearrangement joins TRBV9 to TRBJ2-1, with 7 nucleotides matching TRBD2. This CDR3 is CASSPQRGSSYNEQFF. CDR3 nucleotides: TGTGCCAGCAGCCCCCAGCGGGGAAGCTCCTACAATGAGCAGTTCTTC.